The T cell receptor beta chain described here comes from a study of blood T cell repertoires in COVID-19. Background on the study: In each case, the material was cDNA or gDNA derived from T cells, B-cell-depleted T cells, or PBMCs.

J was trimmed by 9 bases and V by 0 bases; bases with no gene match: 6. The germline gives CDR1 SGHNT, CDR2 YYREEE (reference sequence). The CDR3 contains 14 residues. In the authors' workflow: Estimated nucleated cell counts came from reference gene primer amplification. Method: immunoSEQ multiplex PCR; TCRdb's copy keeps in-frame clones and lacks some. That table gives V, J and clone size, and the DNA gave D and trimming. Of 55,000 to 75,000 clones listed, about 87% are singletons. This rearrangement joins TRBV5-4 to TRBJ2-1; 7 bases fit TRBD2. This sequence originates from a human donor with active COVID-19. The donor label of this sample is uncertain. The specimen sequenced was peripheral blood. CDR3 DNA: TGTGCCAGCAGCTTGGCCAGGAGGGAGGGTGAGCAGTTCTTC. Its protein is CASSLARREGEQFF. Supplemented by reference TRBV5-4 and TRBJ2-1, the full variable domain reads ETGVTQSPTHLIKTRGQQVTLRCSSQSGHNTVSWYQQALGQGPQFIFQYYREEENGRGNFPPRFSGLQFPNYSSELNVNALELDDSALYLCASSLARREGEQFFGPGTRLTVL.